The 28 T cell receptor beta chains presented below share a single source sample, sequenced in a study of T cell clonotyping in hematopoietic cell transplantation. Using immunoSEQ multiplex PCR, the repertoire was profiled, and TCRdb retains in-frame clones only, with some absent. The sample carries 10,000 to 15,000 clones, approximately 70% recorded once. Sequences were derived from peripheral blood mononuclear cells, sampled 180 days after allogeneic stem cell transplant. The source is a male patient aged 55-69 years who had an allogeneic stem cell transplant from an unrelated donor, so the T cells may come from the graft donor. Some clones in this sample may be carry-over from other donors' samples.

V is TRBV6-1 and J is TRBJ2-7; tentative D call: TRBD1 (6 bases). Germline V gene lookup returns CDR1 MNHNS and CDR2 SASEGT. The CDR3 runs to 15 residues. The V gene lost 6 bases and the J gene lost 3 bases, with 18 bases spanning the gap. CDR3 nucleotide sequence: TGTGCCAGCAGACCCGGACCCCAGGGGAACTACGAGCAGTACTTC. Translated: CASRPGPQGNYEQYF.

The chain uses TRBV1 and TRBJ2-2. TRBV1 is noted as a pseudogene. The CDR3 covers 12 residues. CDR3 sequence reads: CTSSRNTGELFF. CDR3 coding DNA: TGCACCAGCAGCCGGAACACCGGGGAGCTGTTTTTT.

The V gene is TRBV16, the J gene TRBJ1-4; D remains ambiguous. Per the germline V gene, CDR1 is KGHSY and CDR2 is FQNENV. V dropped 5 bases and J dropped 1 base, with 11 bases sitting between them. This CDR3 region has 15 residues. The CDR3 bases are TGTGCCAGCAGCTATAACCGGCGAACTAATGAAAAACTGTTTTTT. Its translation: CASSYNRRTNEKLFF.

This clone was detected only once. The gene calls are TRBV2 and TRBJ2-7; D call uncertain. Trimming pared 6 bases from V and 2 bases from J, leaving 5 bases between. The CDR3 consists of 11 residues. CDR1 and CDR2 (germline): SNHLY, FYNNEI. Written as DNA, the CDR3 is TGTGCCAGCAGAAATACCTACGAGCAGTACTTC. It codes for CASRNTYEQYF.

The chain employs TRBV28 and TRBJ2-1, with no clear D. The CDR3 consists of 11 residues. Germline CDR1 MDHEN, CDR2 SYDVKM. The V end was cut by 3 bases, the J end by 10 bases, with 7 bases between. DNA for the CDR3: TGTGCCAGCAGTTTTTACCGGGAGCAGTTCTTC. This codes for CASSFYREQFF.

This chain connects TRBV6-5 to TRBJ2-5; a weak D match, TRBD2 (6 bases). Germline assignment: CDR1 MNHEY and CDR2 SVGAGI. The V and J ends lost 0 bases and 0 bases respectively, with 11 bases between them. The CDR3 runs 16 residues. The CDR3 here is CASSYSTGLNQETQYF. The DNA for the CDR3 is TGTGCCAGCAGTTACTCTACGGGACTCAACCAAGAGACCCAGTACTTC.

The chain joins TRBV6-5 to TRBJ1-5; D not certain. There are 14 residues in the CDR3. V lost 6 bases to trimming and J lost 0 bases, with 9 bases between them. Germline assignment: CDR1 MNHEY and CDR2 SVGAGI. CDR3 DNA sequence: TGTGCCAGCAGACGGACGGCTAGCAATCAGCCCCAGCATTTT. As protein: CASRRTASNQPQHF.

This sequence joins TRBV11-2 and TRBJ1-1; D uncertain. This CDR3 is 13 amino acids long. Trimming removed 1 base at V and 1 base at J, with 4 bases between. Germline CDR1 reads SGHAT; CDR2 reads FQNNGV. CDR3 amino acids: CASSLGWNTEAFF. As DNA, the CDR3 is TGTGCCAGCAGCTTAGGGTGGAACACTGAAGCTTTCTTT.

In this sample, this clone turned up a few times. The chain joins TRBV7-9 to TRBJ1-5; D is unresolved. V was clipped by 5 bases and J by 0 bases, with 8 bases between them. This CDR3 has 14 amino acids. Per the germline V gene, CDR1 is SEHNR and CDR2 is FQNEAQ (reference sequence). The CDR3 nucleotides are TGTGCCAGCAGCCCCATATATAGCAATCAGCCCCAGCATTTT. Protein: CASSPIYSNQPQHF.

The V gene is TRBV10-2, the J gene TRBJ2-3, with D maybe TRBD1 (5 bases). The V end lost 7 bases, the J end lost 0 bases, and 17 bases lay between the germline ends. The CDR3 spans 16 residues. The germline CDR1 and CDR2 sequences are WSHSY and SAAADI. As DNA, the CDR3 is TGCGCCAGCACCCCGAATACAGGTTCTAGCACAGATACGCAGTATTTT. It translates to CASTPNTGSSTDTQYF.

This chain connects TRBV6-5 to TRBJ1-1, with 7 bases identical to TRBD1. The V gene end was trimmed by 0 bases and the J gene end by 1 base; junction bases not matched to a gene: 5. Germline CDR1 MNHEY, CDR2 SVGAGI. The CDR3 sequence is 16 residues long. The CDR3 DNA reads TGTGCCAGCAGTTACTCTAAGACAGGGCGGAACACTGAAGCTTTCTTT. Translated, it gives CASSYSKTGRNTEAFF.

The rearrangement links TRBV5-8 to TRBJ1-1; TRBD1 agrees at 7 bases. V lost 0 bases to trimming and J lost 3 bases; unmatched junction nucleotides: 11. The CDR3 totals 17 residues. Germline V gene sequence: CDR1 SGHTS, CDR2 YDEGEE. The CDR3 nucleotides are TGTGCCAGCAGCTTGGATAAGACAGGGACAAGCGACACTGAAGCTTTCTTT. Its translation is CASSLDKTGTSDTEAFF. Based on the CDR3 plus reference TRBV5-8 and TRBJ1-1, the full variable domain is EAGVTQSPTHLIKTRGQQATLRCSPISGHTSVYWYQQALGLGLQFLLWYDEGEERNRGNFPPRFSGRQFPNYSSELNVNALELEDSALYLCASSLDKTGTSDTEAFFGQGTRLTVV.

The chain recombines TRBV28 with TRBJ1-2; D might be TRBD1 (6 bases). Germline-derived CDR1 and CDR2 are MDHEN and SYDVKM. V was pared by 6 bases and J by 8 bases, with 16 bases between. This CDR3 region has 13 residues. Here the CDR3 DNA reads TGTGCCAGCAGGGTACAGGGAACTGGGGGCTACACCTTC. Its translation: CASRVQGTGGYTF.

This clone has a handful of counts. V and J are TRBV2 and TRBJ2-7; D is uncertain. Germline lookup yields CDR1 SNHLY and CDR2 FYNNEI. This CDR3 is built from 13 residues. V lost 11 bases and J lost 6, with 20 bases in between. CDR3: CASSILQVAEQYF. CDR3 coding DNA: TGTGCCTCCTCAATCCTCCAGGTCGCCGAGCAGTACTTC.

This clone was counted between two and nine times. The V gene is TRBV27, the J gene TRBJ2-7; no clear D gene. Germline loops: CDR1 MNHEY, CDR2 SMNVEV (reference sequence). CDR3 length: 9 residues. Trimming pared 8 bases from V and 4 bases from J, leaving 3 bases between. CDR3: CASPYEQYF. The CDR3 region has the DNA TGTGCCAGCCCATACGAGCAGTACTTC.

The rearrangement uses TRBV14 and TRBJ1-2; perhaps TRBD1 as D (5 bases). Germline CDR1 is SGHDN and CDR2 is FVKESK. The CDR3 runs 13 residues. The germline V and J ends were trimmed by 5 bases and 4 bases, with 11 bases remaining between them. CDR3 in DNA: TGTGCCAGCAGCGCCGGGGACCGCTATGGCTACACCTTC. Protein sequence: CASSAGDRYGYTF.

J is TRBJ1-5 and V is TRBV6-1; D remains unclear. The germline V and J ends were trimmed by 10 bases and 4 bases, with 11 bases remaining between them. Germline V gene lookup returns CDR1 MNHNS and CDR2 SASEGT. This CDR3 has 12 amino acids. CDR3 loop: CATWTGNQPQHF. CDR3 nucleotides: TGTGCCACCTGGACGGGGAATCAGCCCCAGCATTTT.

This clone was seen only once. The chain couples TRBV2 to TRBJ2-5, with no clear D. V shed 1 base and J shed 7 bases, with 10 bases lying between them. This CDR3 region has 13 residues. Per germline, CDR1 SNHLY and CDR2 FYNNEI. The CDR3 spells CASSEDTNRTQYF. Here the CDR3 DNA reads TGTGCCAGCAGTGAAGACACCAACCGGACCCAGTACTTC.

CDR3 sequence: CASSPDSLSNQPQHF. The CDR3 nucleotides read TGTGCCAGCAGCCCGGACAGTCTGAGCAATCAGCCCCAGCATTTT. This chain joins TRBV11-3 and TRBJ1-5; the D gene is possibly TRBD1 (6 bases). The V and J ends lost 5 bases and 1 base respectively, with 12 bases between them. The CDR3 is 15 amino acids. CDR1 and CDR2 (germline): SGHNT, YENEEA. The full variable domain, rest sourced from reference TRBV11-3 and TRBJ1-5, is EAGVVQSPRYKIIEKKQPVAFWCNPISGHNTLYWYLQNLGQGPELLIRYENEEAVDDSQLPKDRFSAERLKGVDSTLKIQPAELGDSAVYLCASSPDSLSNQPQHFGDGTRLSIL.

The rearrangement uses TRBV30 and TRBJ1-2; D perhaps matches TRBD1 (5 bases). The CDR3 has 16 residues. Germline V lookup: CDR1 GTSNPN, CDR2 SVGIG (reference sequence). V shed 2 bases and J shed 4 bases, with 20 bases lying between them. The CDR3 bases are TGTGCCTGGAGTCAAGATGGGCGGGGGTATACCTATGGCTACACCTTC. It is translated as CAWSQDGRGYTYGYTF.

The chain is built from TRBV6-5 and TRBJ2-7; D perhaps matches TRBD1 (5 bases). In germline, CDR1 is MNHEY, CDR2 SVGAGI. This CDR3 spans 11 amino acids. Trimming left V 5 bases short and J 3 bases short, with 5 bases between. DNA for the CDR3: TGTGCCAGCAGTACAGGCTACGAGCAGTACTTC. It yields the protein CASSTGYEQYF.

In its sample, this clone was seen once. The chain is built from TRBV27 and TRBJ1-1; D remains ambiguous. This CDR3 contains 13 residues. Germline V lookup: CDR1 MNHEY, CDR2 SMNVEV (reference sequence). The germline V and J ends were trimmed by 2 bases and 4 bases, with 8 bases remaining between them. DNA of the CDR3: TGTGCCAGCAGTTTACGAGCTGCCACTGAAGCTTTCTTT. Its protein is CASSLRAATEAFF.

The chain uses TRBV5-4 and TRBJ1-1; 9 nucleotides agree with TRBD1. V was pared by 5 bases and J by 4 bases, with 6 bases of the junction left unmatched. The CDR3 consists of 14 residues. Germline V CDR1 and CDR2: SGHNT, YYREEE (reference sequence). The CDR3 region is CASSSGTGFTEAFF. The CDR3 DNA reads as TGTGCCAGCAGTTCAGGGACAGGGTTCACTGAAGCTTTCTTT.

This clone is categorized as medium-sized. The chain uses TRBV6-5 and TRBJ2-2; D is uncertain. CDR3 size: 13 residues. The germline V gene encodes CDR1 MNHEY and CDR2 SVGAGI. V was trimmed by 0 bases and J by 5 bases, leaving 4 bases between them. In DNA form, the CDR3 reads TGTGCCAGCAGTTACTCCAGGACCGGGGAGCTGTTTTTT. Amino acids: CASSYSRTGELFF.

In this sample, this clone turned up once. The V call is TRBV30, the J call TRBJ2-1; no firm D call. This CDR3 region has 12 residues. Trimming stripped 2 bases from V and 10 bases from J, with 12 bases between. Germline V gives CDR1 GTSNPN, CDR2 SVGIG (reference sequence). The CDR3 sequence: CAWSRSPFEQFF. CDR3 nucleotide sequence: TGTGCCTGGAGTCGGTCCCCTTTCGAGCAGTTCTTC.

The chain uses TRBV29-1 and TRBJ1-1; D remains ambiguous. The CDR3 spans 10 residues. Per germline, CDR1 SQVTM and CDR2 ANQGSEA. V lost 6 bases to trimming and J lost 3 bases, with 5 bases between them. CDR3 sequence: CSVADTEAFF. CDR3 DNA sequence: TGCAGCGTAGCAGACACTGAAGCTTTCTTT.

The chain uses TRBV30 and TRBJ2-5; TRBD1 or TRBD2 may be the D gene (5 bases each). CDR1 is GTSNPN and CDR2 is SVGIG in the germline V gene (reference sequence). This CDR3 contains 14 residues. V lost 4 bases to trimming and J lost 2 bases, with 14 bases between them. The CDR3: CAWTGLSPQETQYF. The CDR3 bases are TGTGCCTGGACGGGGCTTAGCCCTCAAGAGACCCAGTACTTC.

This clone appeared a few times. The genes are TRBV27 and TRBJ2-3; tentatively, D is TRBD2 (5 bases). The ends were cut back, 6 bases at V and 6 bases at J, with 13 bases in the middle. The CDR3 runs 13 residues. Germline values: CDR1 MNHEY, CDR2 SMNVEV (reference sequence). DNA for the CDR3: TGTGCCAGCAGCTTTATTCCGGGGGATACGCAGTATTTT. As protein: CASSFIPGDTQYF.